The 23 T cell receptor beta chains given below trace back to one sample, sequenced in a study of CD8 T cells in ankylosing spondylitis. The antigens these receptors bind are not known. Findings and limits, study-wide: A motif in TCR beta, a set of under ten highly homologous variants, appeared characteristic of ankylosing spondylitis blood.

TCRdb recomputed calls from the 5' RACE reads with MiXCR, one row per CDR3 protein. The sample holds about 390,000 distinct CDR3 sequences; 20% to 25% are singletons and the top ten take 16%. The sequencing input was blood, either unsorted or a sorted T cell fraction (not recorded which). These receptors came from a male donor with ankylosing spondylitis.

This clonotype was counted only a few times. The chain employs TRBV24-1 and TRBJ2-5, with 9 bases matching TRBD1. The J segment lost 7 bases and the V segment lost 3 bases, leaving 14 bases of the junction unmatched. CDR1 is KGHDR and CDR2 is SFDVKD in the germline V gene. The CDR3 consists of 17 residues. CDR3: CATSDLPPDRGRGTQYF. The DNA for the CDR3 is TGTGCCACCAGTGATCTACCTCCGGACAGGGGACGCGGGACCCAGTACTTC.

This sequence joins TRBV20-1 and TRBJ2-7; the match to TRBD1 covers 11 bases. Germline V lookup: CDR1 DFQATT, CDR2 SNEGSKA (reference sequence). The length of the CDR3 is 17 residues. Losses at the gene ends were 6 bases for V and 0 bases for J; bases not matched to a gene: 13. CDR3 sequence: CSATDPGQGGSSYEQYF. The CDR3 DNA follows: TGCAGTGCAACCGATCCGGGACAGGGGGGAAGCTCCTACGAGCAGTACTTC.

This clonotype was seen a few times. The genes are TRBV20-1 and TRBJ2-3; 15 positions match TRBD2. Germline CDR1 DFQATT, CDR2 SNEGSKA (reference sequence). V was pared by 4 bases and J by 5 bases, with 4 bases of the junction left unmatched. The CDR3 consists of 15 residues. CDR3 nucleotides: TGCAGTGCTACCCGGGGACTAGCGGGGGGAGATACGCAGTATTTT. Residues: CSATRGLAGGDTQYF.

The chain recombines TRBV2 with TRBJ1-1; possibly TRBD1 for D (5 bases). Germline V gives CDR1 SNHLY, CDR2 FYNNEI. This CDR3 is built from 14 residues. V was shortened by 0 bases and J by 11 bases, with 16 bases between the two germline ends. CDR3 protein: CASSEAWGSRVAFF. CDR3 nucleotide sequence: TGTGCCAGCAGTGAAGCGTGGGGGAGCCGAGTGGCTTTCTTT. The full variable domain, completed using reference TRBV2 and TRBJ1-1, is EPEVTQTPSHQVTQMGQEVILRCVPISNHLYFYWYRQILGQKVEFLVSFYNNEISEKSEIFDDQFSVERPDGSNFTLKIRSTKLEDSAMYFCASSEAWGSRVAFFGQGTRLTVV.

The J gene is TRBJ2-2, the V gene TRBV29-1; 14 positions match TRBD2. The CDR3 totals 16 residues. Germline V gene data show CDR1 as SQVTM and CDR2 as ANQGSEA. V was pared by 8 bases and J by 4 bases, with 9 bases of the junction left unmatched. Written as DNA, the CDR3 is TGCAGCTTCGGAGGACTAGCGGGAGGTGGCACCGGGGAGCTGTTTTTT. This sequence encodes CSFGGLAGGGTGELFF.

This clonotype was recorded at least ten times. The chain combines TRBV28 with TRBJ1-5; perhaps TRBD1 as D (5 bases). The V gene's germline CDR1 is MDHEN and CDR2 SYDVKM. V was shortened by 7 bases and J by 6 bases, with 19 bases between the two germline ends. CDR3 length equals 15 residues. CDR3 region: CASTPSRGVSQPQHF. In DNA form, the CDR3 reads TGTGCCAGCACCCCTTCCCGAGGGGTGAGTCAGCCCCAGCATTTT. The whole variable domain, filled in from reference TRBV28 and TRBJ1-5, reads DVKVTQSSRYLVKRTGEKVFLECVQDMDHENMFWYRQDPGLGLRLIYFSYDVKMKEKGDIPEGYSVSREKKERFSLILESASTNQTSMYLCASTPSRGVSQPQHFGDGTRLSIL.

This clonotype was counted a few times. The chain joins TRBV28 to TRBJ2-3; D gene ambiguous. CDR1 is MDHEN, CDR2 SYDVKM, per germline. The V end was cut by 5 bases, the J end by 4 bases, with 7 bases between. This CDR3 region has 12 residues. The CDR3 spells CASSTAADTQYF. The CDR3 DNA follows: TGTGCCAGCAGTACCGCTGCAGATACGCAGTATTTT.

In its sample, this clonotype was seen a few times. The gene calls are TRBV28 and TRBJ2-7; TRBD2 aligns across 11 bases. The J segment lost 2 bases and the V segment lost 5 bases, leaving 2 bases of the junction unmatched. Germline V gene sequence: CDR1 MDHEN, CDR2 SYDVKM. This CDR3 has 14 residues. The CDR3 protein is CASSIAGGPYEQYF. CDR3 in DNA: TGTGCCAGCAGTATAGCGGGGGGGCCCTACGAGCAGTACTTC.

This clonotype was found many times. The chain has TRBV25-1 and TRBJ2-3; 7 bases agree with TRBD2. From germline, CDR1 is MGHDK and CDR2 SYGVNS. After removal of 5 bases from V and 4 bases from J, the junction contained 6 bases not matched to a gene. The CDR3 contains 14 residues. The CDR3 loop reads CASSRREIADTQYF. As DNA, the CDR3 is TGTGCCAGCAGTCGGCGGGAGATAGCAGATACGCAGTATTTT.

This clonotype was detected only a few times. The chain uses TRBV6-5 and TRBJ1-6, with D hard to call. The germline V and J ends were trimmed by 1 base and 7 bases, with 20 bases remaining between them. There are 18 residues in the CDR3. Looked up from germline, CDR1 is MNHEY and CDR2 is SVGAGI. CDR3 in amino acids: CASSYLTFLIPPNSPLHF. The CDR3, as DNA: TGTGCCAGCAGTTACTTGACCTTCTTGATCCCACCAAATTCACCCCTCCACTTT.

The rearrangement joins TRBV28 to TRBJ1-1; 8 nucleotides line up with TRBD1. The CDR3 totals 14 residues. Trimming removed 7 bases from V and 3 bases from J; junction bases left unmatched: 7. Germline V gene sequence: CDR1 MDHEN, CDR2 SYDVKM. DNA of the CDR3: TGTGCCAGCACCGAGACAGGGGACGACACTGAAGCTTTCTTT. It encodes CASTETGDDTEAFF. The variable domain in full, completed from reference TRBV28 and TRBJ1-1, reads DVKVTQSSRYLVKRTGEKVFLECVQDMDHENMFWYRQDPGLGLRLIYFSYDVKMKEKGDIPEGYSVSREKKERFSLILESASTNQTSMYLCASTETGDDTEAFFGQGTRLTVV.

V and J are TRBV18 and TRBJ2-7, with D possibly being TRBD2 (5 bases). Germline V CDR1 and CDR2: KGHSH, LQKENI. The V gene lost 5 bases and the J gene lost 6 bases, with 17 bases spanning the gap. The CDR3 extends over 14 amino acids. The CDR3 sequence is CASSDYPRRGEQYF. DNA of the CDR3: TGTGCCAGCTCAGACTACCCCCGACGGGGCGAGCAGTACTTC.

The CDR3 protein is CASSGTRPYEQYF. The CDR3, as DNA: TGTGCCAGCAGCGGGACTAGACCCTACGAGCAGTACTTC. This chain connects TRBV5-6 to TRBJ2-7, with TRBD2 identical over 8 bases. Looked up from germline, CDR1 is SGHDT and CDR2 is YYEEEE. After removal of 4 bases from V and 2 bases from J, the junction contained 2 bases not matched to a gene. The CDR3 contains 13 residues.

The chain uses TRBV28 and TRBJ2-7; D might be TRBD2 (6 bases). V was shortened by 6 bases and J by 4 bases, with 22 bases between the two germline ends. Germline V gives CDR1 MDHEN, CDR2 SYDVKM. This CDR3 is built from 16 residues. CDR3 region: CASRGNDGGSVYEQYF. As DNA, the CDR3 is TGTGCCAGCAGGGGAAATGACGGAGGGAGCGTTTACGAGCAGTACTTC.

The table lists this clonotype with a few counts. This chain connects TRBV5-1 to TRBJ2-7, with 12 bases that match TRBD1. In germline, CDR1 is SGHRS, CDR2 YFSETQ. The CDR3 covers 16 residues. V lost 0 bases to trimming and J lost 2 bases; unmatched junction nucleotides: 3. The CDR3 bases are TGCGCCAGCAGCTTGGCCGGGACAGGGGGCCCCTACGAGCAGTACTTC. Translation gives CASSLAGTGGPYEQYF.

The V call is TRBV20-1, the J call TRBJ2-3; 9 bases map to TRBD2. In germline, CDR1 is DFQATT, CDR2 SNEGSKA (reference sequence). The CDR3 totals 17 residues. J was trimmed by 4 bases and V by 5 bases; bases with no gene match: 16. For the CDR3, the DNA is TGCAGTGCTCCTACTGCCCTTAGCGGGAGCGGATCAGATACGCAGTATTTT. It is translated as CSAPTALSGSGSDTQYF.

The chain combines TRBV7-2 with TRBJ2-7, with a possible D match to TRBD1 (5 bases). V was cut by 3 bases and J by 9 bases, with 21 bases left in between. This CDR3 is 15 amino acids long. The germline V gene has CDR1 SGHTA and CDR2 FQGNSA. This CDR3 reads CASSFRRSQGLGQYF. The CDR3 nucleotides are TGTGCCAGCAGCTTCCGTAGGAGTCAGGGTTTAGGGCAGTACTTC.

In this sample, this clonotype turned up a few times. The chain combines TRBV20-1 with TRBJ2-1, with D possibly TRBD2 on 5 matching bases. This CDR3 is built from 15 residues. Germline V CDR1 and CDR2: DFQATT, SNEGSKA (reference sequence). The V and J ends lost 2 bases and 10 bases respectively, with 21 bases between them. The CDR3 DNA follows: TGCAGTGCTAGATCGACGACAAGCACCACTAGGGAGCAGTTCTTC. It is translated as CSARSTTSTTREQFF.

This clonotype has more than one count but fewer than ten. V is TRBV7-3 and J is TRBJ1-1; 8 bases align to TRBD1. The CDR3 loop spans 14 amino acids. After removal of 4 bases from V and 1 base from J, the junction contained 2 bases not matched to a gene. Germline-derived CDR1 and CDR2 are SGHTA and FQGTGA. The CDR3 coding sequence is TGTGCCAGCAGCTCAGACAGGGGGAACACTGAAGCTTTCTTT. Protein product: CASSSDRGNTEAFF.

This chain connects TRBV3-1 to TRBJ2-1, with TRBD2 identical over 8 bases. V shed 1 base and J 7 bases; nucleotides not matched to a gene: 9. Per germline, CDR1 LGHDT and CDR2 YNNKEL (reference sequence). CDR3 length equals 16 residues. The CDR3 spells CASSQVSGTSGNEQFF. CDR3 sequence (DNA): TGTGCCAGCAGCCAAGTGTCCGGGACTAGTGGGAATGAGCAGTTCTTC.

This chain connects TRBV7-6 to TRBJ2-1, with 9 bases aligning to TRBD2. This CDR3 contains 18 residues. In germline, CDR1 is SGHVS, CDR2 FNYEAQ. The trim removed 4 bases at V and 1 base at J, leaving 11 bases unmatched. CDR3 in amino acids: CASSSPLSGRYSYNEQFF. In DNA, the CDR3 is TGTGCCAGCAGCTCACCCCTTAGCGGGAGATATTCCTACAATGAGCAGTTCTTC.

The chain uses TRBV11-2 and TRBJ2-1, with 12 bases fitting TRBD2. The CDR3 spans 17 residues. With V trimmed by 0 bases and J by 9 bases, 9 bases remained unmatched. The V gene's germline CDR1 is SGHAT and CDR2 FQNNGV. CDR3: CASSLDPTSGRFGEQFF. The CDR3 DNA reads TGTGCCAGCAGCTTAGACCCAACTAGCGGGAGGTTCGGTGAGCAGTTCTTC.

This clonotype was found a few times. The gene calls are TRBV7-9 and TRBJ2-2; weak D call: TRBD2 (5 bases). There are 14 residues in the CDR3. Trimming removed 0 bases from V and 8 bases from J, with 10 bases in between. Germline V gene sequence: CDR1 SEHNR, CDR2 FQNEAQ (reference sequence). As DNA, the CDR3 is TGTGCCAGCAGCTTAGCCGAGGGAACGGGGGAGCTGTTTTTT. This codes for CASSLAEGTGELFF.